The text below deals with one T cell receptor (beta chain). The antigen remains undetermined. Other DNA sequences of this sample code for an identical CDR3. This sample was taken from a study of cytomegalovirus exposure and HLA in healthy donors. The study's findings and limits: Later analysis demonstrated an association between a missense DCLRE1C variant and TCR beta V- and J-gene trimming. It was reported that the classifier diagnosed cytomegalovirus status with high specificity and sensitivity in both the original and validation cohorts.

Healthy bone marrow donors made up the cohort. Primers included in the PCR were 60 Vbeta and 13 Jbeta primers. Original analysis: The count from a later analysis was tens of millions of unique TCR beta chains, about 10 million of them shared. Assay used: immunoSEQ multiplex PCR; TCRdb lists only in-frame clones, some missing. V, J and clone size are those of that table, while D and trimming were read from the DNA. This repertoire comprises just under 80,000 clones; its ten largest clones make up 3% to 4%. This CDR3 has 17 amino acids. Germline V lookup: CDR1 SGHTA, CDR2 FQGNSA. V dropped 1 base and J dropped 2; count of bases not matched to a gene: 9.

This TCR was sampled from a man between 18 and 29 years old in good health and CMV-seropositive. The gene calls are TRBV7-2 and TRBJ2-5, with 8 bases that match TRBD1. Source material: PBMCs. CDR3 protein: CASSLGWRGQGQETQYF. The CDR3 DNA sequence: TGTGCCAGCAGCTTAGGATGGAGAGGACAGGGACAAGAGACCCAGTACTTC.